A single sample gave rise to the 22 T cell receptor beta chains below, sequenced in a study of shared clonotypes between healthy human individuals. Sequenced by immunoSEQ multiplex PCR; TCRdb stores in-frame clones only, minus some. Of about 1.5 million clones listed, roughly 96% are singletons. The sequenced sample consisted of naive CD4+ T cells sorted from blood. Subset defined: CD45RA+ positively selected. These receptor sequences come from a man in his thirties or forties in good health.

The CDR3 DNA sequence: TGTGCCAGTAGTATAGCACGGGGTGGCTATGGCTACACCTTC. It specifies CASSIARGGYGYTF. The chain couples TRBV19 to TRBJ1-2; unclear D gene. V was shortened by 1 base and J by 4 bases, with 10 bases between the two germline ends. From germline, CDR1 is LNHDA and CDR2 SQIVND (reference sequence). This CDR3 contains 14 residues. The whole variable domain, remainder taken from reference TRBV19 and TRBJ1-2, is DGGITQSPKYLFRKEGQNVTLSCEQNLNHDAMYWYRQDPGQGLRLIYYSQIVNDFQKGDIAEGYSVSREKKESFPLTVTSAQKNPTAFYLCASSIARGGYGYTFGSGTRLTVV.

The chain carries TRBV5-4 and TRBJ2-1; 13 nucleotides align to TRBD2. The CDR3 consists of 16 residues. The germline V gene encodes CDR1 SGHNT and CDR2 YYREEE (reference sequence). The V gene end was trimmed by 5 bases and the J gene end by 3 bases; junction bases not matched to a gene: 5. The CDR3 spells CASSTGLAGDYNEQFF. The CDR3 bases are TGTGCCAGCAGTACAGGACTAGCGGGAGACTACAATGAGCAGTTCTTC.

The genes are TRBV6-5 and TRBJ2-1; D call uncertain. Germline lookup yields CDR1 MNHEY and CDR2 SVGAGI. Trimming removed 0 bases from V and 8 bases from J, with 17 bases in between. The CDR3 contains 16 residues. In DNA, the CDR3 is TGTGCCAGCAGTTACTCGACCATTGTTAGAACAGATGAGCAGTTCTTC. Translated, it gives CASSYSTIVRTDEQFF.

Comment on this clone: The same CDR3 is also encoded by other DNA sequences in this sample. The V call is TRBV18, the J call TRBJ1-1, with D tentatively TRBD1 (6 bases). CDR1 and CDR2 (germline): KGHSH, LQKENI. This CDR3 region has 14 residues. Trimming took 6 bases from V and 0 from J, leaving 11 bases between them. The CDR3 region has the DNA TGTGCCAGCTCCCCGGGACAACTGAACACTGAAGCTTTCTTT. Translating it yields CASSPGQLNTEAFF.

V usage is TRBV5-5 and J usage is TRBJ2-3, with 13 nucleotides matching TRBD2. The trim removed 4 bases at V and 13 bases at J, leaving 12 bases unmatched. There are 15 residues in the CDR3. Germline V gene sequence: CDR1 SGHKS, CDR2 YYEKEE (reference sequence). DNA of the CDR3: TGTGCCAGCAGCCTAGGAGGACTAGCGGGAGTGACCAAGTATTTT. Its protein product is CASSLGGLAGVTKYF.

The CDR3, as DNA: TGTGCCACCAGCAATTACAGGGGGCCCTCCTACGAGCAGTACTTC. This sequence encodes CATSNYRGPSYEQYF. The V and J genes are TRBV15 and TRBJ2-7; TRBD1 matches 9 bases. This CDR3 spans 15 amino acids. V was clipped by 4 bases and J by 0 bases; unmatched bases: 4. Germline V gene data show CDR1 as LNHNV and CDR2 as YYDKDF (reference sequence).

The table lists this clone with a count of one. The genes are TRBV5-1 and TRBJ1-1, with 9 positions matching TRBD1. The length of the CDR3 is 16 residues. Trimming removed 0 bases from V and 3 bases from J; junction bases left unmatched: 6. Germline CDR1 is SGHRS and CDR2 is YFSETQ. CDR3 sequence (DNA): TGCGCCAGCAGCTTGGGACAGGGGGGTACGTACACTGAAGCTTTCTTT. Translated, it gives CASSLGQGGTYTEAFF. The whole variable domain, remainder taken from reference TRBV5-1 and TRBJ1-1, is KAGVTQTPRYLIKTRGQQVTLSCSPISGHRSVSWYQQTPGQGLQFLFEYFSETQRNKGNFPGRFSGRQFSNSRSEMNVSTLELGDSALYLCASSLGQGGTYTEAFFGQGTRLTVV.

The J gene is TRBJ1-2, the V gene TRBV28; tentatively, D is TRBD1 (5 bases). From germline, CDR1 is MDHEN and CDR2 SYDVKM. The CDR3 runs 13 residues. V lost 6 bases to trimming and J lost 1 base, with 9 bases between them. The CDR3 DNA reads TGTGCCAGCAGGTGGGGCGGTAACTATGGCTACACCTTC. Encoded protein: CASRWGGNYGYTF.

The chain couples TRBV11-2 to TRBJ2-7; 8 bases are shared with TRBD2. With V trimmed by 5 bases and J by 1 base, 7 bases remained unmatched. Germline CDR1 is SGHAT and CDR2 is FQNNGV. This CDR3 is 15 amino acids long. The CDR3 reads CASSRGLAQSYEQYF. DNA for the CDR3: TGTGCCAGCAGCCGCGGACTAGCACAGTCCTACGAGCAGTACTTC.

The V call is TRBV2, the J call TRBJ1-1, with a weak D call TRBD1 (6 bases). Germline V CDR1 and CDR2: SNHLY, FYNNEI. There are 15 residues in the CDR3. Trimming pared 6 bases from V and 1 base from J, leaving 15 bases between. CDR3 sequence (DNA): TGTGCCAGCAGAAGACAGGAGGCAGGGAACACTGAAGCTTTCTTT. It is translated as CASRRQEAGNTEAFF.

The chain is built from TRBV10-2 and TRBJ2-2; 8 nucleotides match TRBD2. The CDR3 totals 15 residues. CDR1 is WSHSY, CDR2 SAAADI, per germline. After removal of 5 bases from V and 4 bases from J, the junction contained 6 bases not matched to a gene. CDR3: CASSFSGRLTGELFF. The CDR3 DNA is TGCGCCAGCAGTTTCAGCGGGAGACTCACCGGGGAGCTGTTTTTT.

The V gene is TRBV28, the J gene TRBJ1-4; 11 bases agree with TRBD1. The CDR3 runs to 18 residues. J gave up 5 bases and V 5 bases, and 13 bases lay outside the gene matches. CDR1 is MDHEN and CDR2 is SYDVKM in the germline V gene. The CDR3, as DNA: TGTGCCAGCAGTCACCACACCCTCAGGGACAGGGGGAATGAAAAACTGTTTTTT. Translation: CASSHHTLRDRGNEKLFF.

Here the CDR3 DNA reads TGCAGCGTTGGGGAGGGAGGGTATGGCTACACCTTC. Protein: CSVGEGGYGYTF. J is TRBJ1-2 and V is TRBV29-1; D is unclear. Germline V gene lookup returns CDR1 SQVTM and CDR2 ANQGSEA. The CDR3 spans 12 residues. Trimming took 4 bases from V and 5 from J, leaving 11 bases between them.

The chain joins TRBV6-1 to TRBJ2-7; weak D call: TRBD1 (5 bases). The V and J ends lost 3 bases and 2 bases respectively, with 11 bases between them. The CDR3 consists of 14 residues. From germline, CDR1 is MNHNS and CDR2 SASEGT. The CDR3: CASSEGQGTYEQYF. The CDR3 bases are TGTGCCAGCAGTGAGGGTCAGGGCACCTACGAGCAGTACTTC.

A note on this clone: Distinct nucleotide sequences in the sample also encode this CDR3. The chain combines TRBV6-1 with TRBJ1-5; D gene uncertain. Germline V CDR1 and CDR2: MNHNS, SASEGT. Deletions cut 9 bases from V and 0 bases from J, with 9 bases between. This CDR3 is built from 13 residues. The CDR3: CASSGVSNQPQHF. The CDR3 DNA follows: TGTGCCAGTTCAGGAGTTAGCAATCAGCCCCAGCATTTT.

The chain has TRBV5-1 and TRBJ2-3; either TRBD1 or TRBD2 may fit D (5 bases each). Germline V gene data show CDR1 as SGHRS and CDR2 as YFSETQ. Trimming pared 3 bases from V and 6 bases from J, leaving 17 bases between. The CDR3 has 15 residues. The CDR3 DNA sequence: TGCGCCAGCAGCTCAACCGGGACCTCTAGTGATACGCAGTATTTT. Its translation is CASSSTGTSSDTQYF.

This chain uses TRBV7-2 with TRBJ2-2; 8 nucleotides match TRBD2. The germline gives CDR1 SGHTA, CDR2 FQGNSA. Losses at the gene ends were 1 base for V and 7 bases for J; bases not matched to a gene: 5. The CDR3 is 15 amino acids. The CDR3 nucleotides read TGTGCCAGCAGCTTAGGTGCGCGGGAGGACGGGGAGCTGTTTTTT. It encodes CASSLGAREDGELFF.

The gene calls are TRBV6-1 and TRBJ2-1, with a tentative D call TRBD2 (5 bases). Germline CDR1 is MNHNS and CDR2 is SASEGT. The CDR3 extends over 13 amino acids. V was shortened by 8 bases and J by 7 bases, with 15 bases between the two germline ends. CDR3 loop: CASRGFSRNEQFF. CDR3 DNA: TGTGCCAGCCGAGGGTTCAGTCGTAATGAGCAGTTCTTC.

This clone was counted a single time. The chain has TRBV6-5 and TRBJ2-1, with D possibly matching TRBD2 (5 bases). CDR1 and CDR2 from the germline V gene are MNHEY and SVGAGI. The CDR3 loop spans 15 amino acids. V was trimmed by 2 bases and J by 1 base, leaving 9 bases between them. CDR3 region: CASSYSRDSYNEQFF. The CDR3 DNA follows: TGTGCCAGCAGTTACAGCCGGGATTCCTACAATGAGCAGTTCTTC.

The chain combines TRBV15 with TRBJ2-3; D gene ambiguous. The CDR3 has 14 residues. CDR1 LNHNV and CDR2 YYDKDF come from the germline V gene (reference sequence). The ends were cut back, 0 bases at V and 1 base at J, with 5 bases in the middle. The CDR3 DNA sequence: TGTGCCACCAGCAGAGATCGGGGCACAGATACGCAGTATTTT. Translating it yields CATSRDRGTDTQYF. Full variable domain (rest looked up from reference TRBV15 and TRBJ2-3): DAMVIQNPRYQVTQFGKPVTLSCSQTLNHNVMYWYQQKSSQAPKLLFHYYDKDFNNEADTPDNFQSRRPNTSFCFLDIRSPGLGDTAMYLCATSRDRGTDTQYFGPGTRLTVL.

The V gene is TRBV19, the J gene TRBJ2-3; possibly TRBD2 for D (6 bases). Germline V gene lookup returns CDR1 LNHDA and CDR2 SQIVND (reference sequence). Trimming took 7 bases from V and 5 from J, leaving 19 bases between them. The CDR3 extends over 15 amino acids. The chain's CDR3 is CASNLRGVRGDTQYF. CDR3 DNA: TGTGCCAGTAACCTCCGCGGGGTTAGGGGAGATACGCAGTATTTT. The complete variable domain, with remaining parts taken from reference TRBV19 and TRBJ2-3, reads DGGITQSPKYLFRKEGQNVTLSCEQNLNHDAMYWYRQDPGQGLRLIYYSQIVNDFQKGDIAEGYSVSREKKESFPLTVTSAQKNPTAFYLCASNLRGVRGDTQYFGPGTRLTVL.

The chain employs TRBV7-8 and TRBJ2-7; 11 positions match TRBD2. CDR3 length equals 17 residues. V dropped 0 bases and J dropped 0; count of bases not matched to a gene: 4. Germline CDR1 is SGHVS and CDR2 is FQNEAQ. CDR3 in DNA: TGTGCCAGCAGCTTAGCGATAGCGGGGGGGTCCTCCTACGAGCAGTACTTC. Translated, it gives CASSLAIAGGSSYEQYF.